This TCR beta chain was found in a study of blood T cell repertoires in COVID-19. Study-wide background: Whether acute or convalescent, the COVID-19 samples came from the United States, Italy and Spain.

Per the original methods: Reference gene primers were amplified, and this amplification served to estimate nucleated cell counts. Profiled with immunoSEQ multiplex PCR; TCRdb holds only in-frame clones, not every one. V, J and clone size were drawn from that table, and D and trimming were deduced from the DNA. The table lists about 130,000 clones, 75% to 85% of them singletons. The J segment lost 4 bases and the V segment lost 5 bases, leaving 10 bases of the junction unmatched. CDR1 is SGHNT and CDR2 is YENEEA in the germline V gene. This CDR3 spans 17 amino acids. The gene calls are TRBV11-3 and TRBJ2-1, with TRBD2 identical over 11 bases. Sequencing was carried out using peripheral blood. The clonotype comes from a man at least 80 years old with acute or convalescent COVID-19. The CDR3 region has the DNA TGTGCCAGCAGCCCTTCTAGCGGGGGGACTCCTTACAATGAGCAGTTCTTC. This gives the protein CASSPSSGGTPYNEQFF.